Listed here are 25 T cell receptor beta chains from one sample, sequenced in a study of graft-versus-host responses after intestinal transplantation. Which antigens these TCRs recognize remains unknown. Data came from immunoSEQ multiplex PCR; TCRdb stores just in-frame clones and leaves some out. The top ten clones hold under 0.4% of a sample with about 80,000 clones, less than 90% of them seen once. Material: unstimulated CD4+ T cells sorted from spleen or lymph node cells, obtained before intestinal transplant. These TCRs come from a human donor who received an intestinal transplant.

V and J are TRBV28 and TRBJ2-7; D is perhaps TRBD1 (5 bases). This CDR3 is built from 14 residues. The V end was cut by 6 bases, the J end by 0 bases, with 12 bases between. CDR1 and CDR2 (germline): MDHEN, SYDVKM. CDR3 residues: CASRTGRSSYEQYF. Here the CDR3 DNA reads TGTGCCAGCAGAACAGGCAGGAGCTCCTACGAGCAGTACTTC.

V usage is TRBV13 and J usage is TRBJ1-3; D perhaps matches TRBD1 (5 bases). The CDR3 runs 17 residues. Trimming removed 1 base from V and 0 bases from J, with 13 bases in between. Germline values: CDR1 PRHDT, CDR2 FYEKMQ (reference sequence). The CDR3, as DNA: TGTGCCAGCAGCTTAGTGTTACCGGGGGACTCTGGAAACACCATATATTTT. Translated, it gives CASSLVLPGDSGNTIYF.

On this clone itself: Other DNA variants within this sample encode the same CDR3. This chain links TRBV29-1 with TRBJ1-1, with D maybe TRBD1 (5 bases). Trimming removed 6 bases from V and 0 bases from J, with 11 bases in between. The CDR3 sequence is 13 residues long. Germline CDR1 reads SQVTM; CDR2 reads ANQGSEA. CDR3 residues: CSVGGRMNTEAFF. DNA of the CDR3: TGCAGCGTCGGGGGACGGATGAACACTGAAGCTTTCTTT.

The chain carries TRBV7-8 and TRBJ1-2, with TRBD1 as a possible D gene (5 bases). The germline CDR1 and CDR2 sequences are SGHVS and FQNEAQ. This CDR3 is 11 amino acids long. The V and J ends lost 8 bases and 8 bases respectively, with 12 bases between them. CDR3 DNA: TGTGCCAGCGGAAATAACAGGGGCTACACCTTC. As protein: CASGNNRGYTF. The entire variable domain, with the rest obtained from reference TRBV7-8 and TRBJ1-2, is as follows: GAGVSQSPRYKVAKRGQDVALRCDPISGHVSLFWYQQALGQGPEFLTYFQNEAQLDKSGLPSDRFFAERPEGSVSTLKIQRTQQEDSAVYLCASGNNRGYTFGSGTRLTVV.

The V gene is TRBV6-5, the J gene TRBJ1-1, with D hard to call. The V and J ends lost 4 bases and 1 base respectively, with 7 bases between them. Germline V gene lookup returns CDR1 MNHEY and CDR2 SVGAGI. The CDR3 spans 13 residues. The CDR3 bases are TGTGCCAGCAGTTTTCAGGAGAACACTGAAGCTTTCTTT. Encoded protein: CASSFQENTEAFF.

This chain joins TRBV4-2 and TRBJ2-7; 13 nucleotides agree with TRBD2. Per germline, CDR1 LGHNA and CDR2 YNFKEQ. With V trimmed by 4 bases and J by 2 bases, 2 bases remained unmatched. The CDR3 consists of 15 residues. The CDR3 nucleotides are TGTGCCAGCAGCCCGGGGACTAGCGGGACCTACGAGCAGTACTTC. Its translation: CASSPGTSGTYEQYF.

The V gene is TRBV5-6, the J gene TRBJ1-2; no clear D. The CDR3 runs to 12 residues. Germline V gives CDR1 SGHDT, CDR2 YYEEEE. The germline V and J ends were trimmed by 4 bases and 4 bases, with 8 bases remaining between them. The chain's CDR3 is CASSGVFYGYTF. The CDR3 region has the DNA TGTGCCAGCAGCGGAGTGTTCTATGGCTACACCTTC. The full variable domain, with the rest looked up from reference TRBV5-6 and TRBJ1-2, is DAGVTQSPTHLIKTRGQQVTLRCSPKSGHDTVSWYQQALGQGPQFIFQYYEEEERQRGNFPDRFSGHQFPNYSSELNVNALLLGDSALYLCASSGVFYGYTFGSGTRLTVV.

Points on this clone: One junction end disagrees with the germline gene, perhaps due to a read error. The gene calls are TRBV5-4 and TRBJ1-5; D possibly corresponds to TRBD1 (6 bases). The germline gives CDR1 SGHNT, CDR2 YYREEE (reference sequence). The CDR3 contains 13 residues. CDR3 region: CASSLRGADEQRF. In nucleotides, the CDR3 is TGTGCCAGCAGCTTGCGGGGGGCCGATGAACAGCGTTTT.

This clone was counted a single time. The rearrangement joins TRBV18 to TRBJ1-2, with D unclear. V shed 6 bases and J shed 2 bases, with 13 bases lying between them. Germline V lookup: CDR1 KGHSH, CDR2 LQKENI. This CDR3 is built from 14 residues. The CDR3 sequence is CASSPGLMNYGYTF. The CDR3 DNA reads TGTGCCAGCTCCCCCGGACTGATGAACTATGGCTACACCTTC.

As DNA, the CDR3 is TGTGCCAGCAGTTACTCGAAACTAGGCAGATACAATGAGCAGTTCTTC. It is translated as CASSYSKLGRYNEQFF. V usage is TRBV6-5 and J usage is TRBJ2-1; the D gene is possibly TRBD2 (5 bases). Germline CDR1 MNHEY, CDR2 SVGAGI. The V end lost 0 bases, the J end lost 4 bases, and 13 bases lay between the germline ends. The CDR3 spans 16 residues.

The chain has TRBV6-6 and TRBJ2-5, with D hard to call. The CDR3 sequence is 12 residues long. Trimming stripped 2 bases from V and 5 bases from J, with 6 bases between. Germline CDR1 reads MNHNY; CDR2 reads SVGAGI (reference sequence). The CDR3 protein is CASSYQVETQYF. The CDR3, as DNA: TGTGCCAGCAGTTACCAGGTGGAGACCCAGTACTTC.

J is TRBJ1-1 and V is TRBV27; 10 bases match TRBD1. The CDR3 consists of 15 residues. With V trimmed by 5 bases and J by 1 base, 4 bases remained unmatched. Per the germline V gene, CDR1 is MNHEY and CDR2 is SMNVEV (reference sequence). CDR3 in amino acids: CASSTRDRGNTEAFF. In DNA, the CDR3 is TGTGCCAGCAGTACTCGGGACAGGGGGAACACTGAAGCTTTCTTT.

The chain uses TRBV28 and TRBJ1-2; D perhaps matches TRBD1 (5 bases). Germline values: CDR1 MDHEN, CDR2 SYDVKM. V was clipped by 10 bases and J by 5 bases, with 11 bases between them. The CDR3 is made up of 11 amino acids. The CDR3 sequence is CATLGGYGYTF. For the CDR3, the DNA is TGTGCCACCCTTGGGGGGTATGGCTACACCTTC.

V gene TRBV5-5 combines with J gene TRBJ2-7, with 8 bases fitting TRBD2. There are 16 residues in the CDR3. Trimming removed 0 bases from V and 2 bases from J; junction bases left unmatched: 7. Germline V gene sequence: CDR1 SGHKS, CDR2 YYEKEE (reference sequence). The CDR3 loop is CASSLVAAGAAYEQYF. The CDR3 DNA sequence: TGTGCCAGCAGCTTGGTGGCAGCGGGAGCAGCCTACGAGCAGTACTTC.

The chain couples TRBV11-2 to TRBJ2-1; 10 bases map to TRBD2. Losses at the gene ends were 5 bases for V and 2 bases for J; bases not matched to a gene: 3. Germline CDR1 is SGHAT and CDR2 is FQNNGV. This CDR3 has 15 residues. CDR3 nucleotide sequence: TGTGCCAGCAGCCCTGGACTAGCGGCCTACAATGAGCAGTTCTTC. It codes for CASSPGLAAYNEQFF.

The rearrangement joins TRBV7-6 to TRBJ1-1; no firm D call. The CDR3 is 15 amino acids. Germline CDR1 is SGHVS and CDR2 is FNYEAQ. Trimming stripped 1 base from V and 1 base from J, with 10 bases between. The CDR3 DNA follows: TGTGCCAGCAGCTTAGAATCACATTCGAACACTGAAGCTTTCTTT. As protein: CASSLESHSNTEAFF.

This sequence joins TRBV2 and TRBJ2-7, with D possibly being TRBD1 (5 bases). Germline CDR1 and CDR2: SNHLY and FYNNEI. The CDR3 extends over 17 amino acids. Trimming took 0 bases from V and 0 from J, leaving 15 bases between them. The CDR3 loop reads CASSEAYRFFLSYEQYF. CDR3 DNA: TGTGCCAGCAGTGAAGCGTACAGGTTTTTCCTCTCCTACGAGCAGTACTTC.

This chain connects TRBV28 to TRBJ1-1; possibly TRBD1 for D (6 bases). CDR1 and CDR2 from the germline V gene are MDHEN and SYDVKM. V lost 2 bases to trimming and J lost 0 bases, with 13 bases between them. This CDR3 comprises 16 residues. The CDR3 bases are TGTGCCAGCAGTTTACCAGGGGTGGTTATGAACACTGAAGCTTTCTTT. Its translation is CASSLPGVVMNTEAFF.

J is TRBJ1-2 and V is TRBV19; possibly TRBD1 for D (5 bases). V was shortened by 2 bases and J by 6 bases, with 19 bases between the two germline ends. The CDR3 runs to 16 residues. Germline loops: CDR1 LNHDA, CDR2 SQIVND (reference sequence). The CDR3 DNA reads as TGTGCCAGTAGTATAAGCGTGTGGCAGGGTTCGCATGGCTACACCTTC. Residues: CASSISVWQGSHGYTF.

This CDR3 is CASSTGRDRTYEQYF. CDR3 bases: TGTGCCAGCAGCACCGGGAGGGACAGAACTTACGAGCAGTACTTC. This chain connects TRBV14 to TRBJ2-7; the D gene is possibly TRBD2 (8 bases). CDR1 and CDR2 from the germline V gene are SGHDN and FVKESK. The length of the CDR3 is 15 residues. V lost 5 bases to trimming and J lost 4 bases, with 18 bases between them.

This clone was seen just once. The CDR3 reads CASSLTRDSYEQYF. CDR3 nucleotides: TGTGCCAGCAGCTTAACTCGGGACAGCTACGAGCAGTACTTC. The chain joins TRBV7-3 to TRBJ2-7; 7 bases are a match to TRBD1. V dropped 0 bases and J dropped 3; count of bases not matched to a gene: 2. The CDR3 runs to 14 residues. From germline, CDR1 is SGHTA and CDR2 FQGTGA.

This clone was seen a few times. Other DNA sequences of this sample code for an identical CDR3. This chain connects TRBV18 to TRBJ2-7; D is ambiguous. The CDR3 loop spans 13 amino acids. Trimming took 3 bases from V and 0 from J, leaving 6 bases between them. CDR1 and CDR2 from the germline V gene are KGHSH and LQKENI. The DNA for the CDR3 is TGTGCCAGCTCACCCTCAGGCTCCTACGAGCAGTACTTC. This codes for CASSPSGSYEQYF. Filled out from reference TRBV18 and TRBJ2-7, the complete variable domain reads NAGVMQNPRHLVRRRGQEARLRCSPMKGHSHVYWYRQLPEEGLKFMVYLQKENIIDESGMPKERFSAEFPKEGPSILRIQQVVRGDSAAYFCASSPSGSYEQYFGPGTRLTVT.

This chain connects TRBV7-2 to TRBJ2-7, with 7 bases fitting TRBD1. This CDR3 spans 16 amino acids. After removal of 6 bases from V and 0 bases from J, the junction contained 11 bases not matched to a gene. Germline V lookup: CDR1 SGHTA, CDR2 FQGNSA. The CDR3 protein is CASSLKGDSRSYEQYF. Here the CDR3 DNA reads TGTGCCAGCAGTCTTAAGGGGGACAGCCGCTCCTACGAGCAGTACTTC. Together with reference TRBV7-2 and TRBJ2-7, the CDR3 gives the full variable domain: GAGVSQSPSNKVTEKGKDVELRCDPISGHTALYWYRQSLGQGLEFLIYFQGNSAPDKSGLPSDRFSAERTGGSVSTLTIQRTQQEDSAVYLCASSLKGDSRSYEQYFGPGTRLTVT.

The chain couples TRBV6-5 to TRBJ1-2; the D gene is possibly TRBD1 (6 bases). CDR1 is MNHEY and CDR2 is SVGAGI in the germline V gene. Trimming stripped 2 bases from V and 5 bases from J, with 12 bases between. The CDR3 has 14 residues. The chain's CDR3 is CASSYGGAGYGYTF. The CDR3 DNA reads TGTGCCAGCAGTTACGGGGGCGCAGGATATGGCTACACCTTC.

The chain couples TRBV5-1 to TRBJ1-5, with 7 bases aligning to TRBD1. Trimming removed 2 bases from V and 5 bases from J; junction bases left unmatched: 1. The CDR3 contains 13 residues. Per the germline V gene, CDR1 is SGHRS and CDR2 is YFSETQ. Written as DNA, the CDR3 is TGCGCCAGCAGCTTCACAGGGGATCAGCCCCAGCATTTT. Its translation: CASSFTGDQPQHF.